This TCR beta chain was identified during a study of cytomegalovirus exposure and HLA in healthy donors. Study summary: Assignment to the Caucasian-associated ancestry cluster applied to approximately 80% of the approximately 400 genotyped donors.

V lost 5 bases, J lost 7 bases, and 7 bases stayed unmatched. There are 15 residues in the CDR3. Germline V gene data show CDR1 as SGHVS and CDR2 as FQNEAQ. Study-level points and caveats: Some public TCRs appeared in many individuals, while most sequences were rare.

13 Jbeta primers and 60 Vbeta primers were used for the PCR. TCRdb keeps only in-frame clones here, not all; method: immunoSEQ multiplex PCR. The sample consists of about 120,000 clones, almost 70% of them appearing once. Worth noting for this clone: Its antigen is not known.

V gene TRBV7-8 combines with J gene TRBJ2-1, with 11 nucleotides matching TRBD1. The origin of this receptor is a young man in good health and CMV-seropositive. Sequenced material: PBMCs. The CDR3 loop reads CASSPEDRGRNEQFF. CDR3 DNA sequence: TGTGCCAGCAGCCCCGAGGACAGGGGGCGGAATGAGCAGTTCTTC.